This entry concerns a single T cell receptor (beta chain). The sample is drawn from a study of blood T cell repertoires in COVID-19. Background on the study: Collection of acute and convalescent COVID-19 samples took place in the United States, Italy and Spain. PBMCs, B-cell-depleted T cells, or T cells provided the cDNA or gDNA that made up the material.

Authors' methods: From reference gene primer amplification, estimates of nucleated cell counts were derived. TCRdb's copy holds only in-frame clones and misses some; the assay was immunoSEQ multiplex PCR. The DNA was the basis for D and trimming; V, J and clone size are from that table. This table has about 76,000 clones, 82% appearing once. The sequenced sample was peripheral blood. The TCR comes from a human donor in a cohort sampled during active COVID-19.

The CDR3 DNA sequence: TGTGCCAGCAGCTTAGGGTGGACAGAATATGGCGAGCAGTACTTC. This translates into CASSLGWTEYGEQYF. The V and J genes are TRBV7-9 and TRBJ2-7; D may be TRBD1 (6 bases). V dropped 1 base and J dropped 6 bases, with 16 bases sitting between them. CDR1 is SEHNR, CDR2 FQNEAQ, per germline (reference sequence). There are 15 residues in the CDR3.